This T cell receptor beta chain derives from a study of blood T cell repertoires in COVID-19 (dated by TCRdb to the early 2020s). Context from the whole study: Samples covering the acute and convalescent phases of COVID-19 were provided by collaborators in the United States, Italy and Spain. The prospective study material was composed of cDNA or gDNA derived from T cells, B-cell-depleted T cells, or PBMCs. Deeply sampled blood TCRbeta repertoires from subjects exposed to, actively infected with, or recovered from COVID-19 were included in the dataset. The repertoires were made available in a free public database intended to serve as a resource for research on the immune response to SARS-CoV-2. Samples came from the ongoing ImmuneRACE study (first 160 participants) plus 1,254 subjects from 6 global collaborators. The sample metadata nearly always contained a de-identified subject ID, COVID-19 status, age in years and sex. Where HLA class I and class II types were available, the types were taken from metadata supplied by the sample provider, not from assay-based typing.

Collaborating institutions collected whole blood in K2EDTA tubes following their own protocols. For TCRbeta analysis, collaborator samples were shipped as frozen whole blood, as isolated PBMCs, or as DNA extracted from either sample type. Counted from cysteine to phenylalanine, this CDR3 has 15 amino acids. Here the CDR3 DNA is all that survives: 45 bases in frame from base 1. V is shortened by 5 bases, J by 7 bases, and the region joining them spans 20 bases. From the germline V gene (reference sequence), CDR1 is SEHNR and CDR2 is FQNEAQ. TCRbeta CDR3 regions were amplified from genomic DNA using the immunoSEQ Assay, a bias-controlled multiplex PCR. On the authors' methods: Nucleated cell counts per sample were estimated from amplification of reference gene primers within the assay. Sequence reads were collapsed and filtered to measure the absolute abundance of every unique TCRbeta CDR3 rearrangement. For each sample, productive Simpson clonality was calculated as the square root of Simpson's diversity index across productive rearrangements. Drawn from immuneACCESS, this table holds only the in-frame rearrangements with V and J called that TCRdb kept. Clones are partly lost; checked studies trace under half to an unresolved V gene and leave the rest unexplained. V and J calls and clone size are copied from that table; D and trimming were computed from the DNA. For this sample there are about 160,000 clones; 70% to 90% appear just once. The biggest ten clones account for about 3.9% of the sample.

With respect to this clone: The antigen it recognizes is unknown. No much larger clone is present one base from it, and per-base qualities are unavailable.

Study-wide findings and limitations: Clinical and demographic metadata were provided uncurated, with the amount varying by source and participant.

The receptor chain draws on TRBV7-9 and TRBJ1-2; there is no confident call for the D gene. Sample: peripheral blood. This receptor was taken from an older woman with acute or convalescent COVID-19. CDR3 protein: CASSPYPVGLSGYTF. The base sequence is TGTGCCAGCAGCCCCTACCCCGTCGGACTTTCTGGCTACACCTTC. Outside the CDR3, residues come from the reference TRBV7-9 and TRBJ1-2 proteins, so the full variable domain is: DTGVSQNPRHKITKRGQNVTFRCDPISEHNRLYWYRQTLGQGPEFLTYFQNEAQLEKSRLLSDRFSAERPKGSFSTLEIQRTEQGDSAMYLCASSPYPVGLSGYTFGSGTRLTVV.